This T cell receptor (beta chain) is drawn from a study of blood T cells in healthy people across ages. Study-level information: Template switching recovered approximately one barcoded beta molecule for every two T cells.

A second PCR, run for about 6 to 11 cycles, used a sample-barcoded 5' primer plus a J-beta primer mix. Via MiXCR, TCRdb re-called the 5' RACE reads, giving one row per CDR3 protein. Altogether 650,000 to 800,000 distinct CDR3 sequences are present, roughly 44% being singletons, with the ten largest covering roughly 19%. Study-wide points: One million T cells yielded diversity estimates that were considered underestimates. Roughly linearly, TCR beta diversity per million T cells fell as age increased.

Germline V gives CDR1 MGHRA, CDR2 YSYEKL. This CDR3 region has 15 residues. After removal of 4 bases from V and 15 bases from J, the junction contained 17 bases not matched to a gene. For this clonotype: Its antigen is as yet unknown.

The genes are TRBV4-1 and TRBJ2-1; 8 bases match TRBD1. Sequencing was performed on blood. This receptor was obtained from a man between 60 and 75 years old in good health. The CDR3 nucleotides read TGCGCCAGCAGCCCCCAGACAGGGGTGCGAGAGACCCGGTTCTTC. This translates into CASSPQTGVRETRFF.